This T cell receptor beta chain is from a study of T cell changes during pregnancy in multiple sclerosis (dated by TCRdb to about 2019). Describing the broader study: The study looked at changes in the T cell repertoire across pregnancy in women with multiple sclerosis.

Library preparation employed the immunoSEQ multiplex PCR assay. TCRdb took over this immuneACCESS table, retaining in-frame rearrangements with V and J assigned. Such tables are incomplete; in checked studies, under half of the missing clones stem from an unresolved V gene, and the remainder is unexplained. Across this sample there are about 110,000 clones, with approximately 90% seen only once. The ten top clones hold 1.5% to 2% of the sample. V lost 3 bases and J lost 5 bases, and the count of bases not matched to a germline gene is 11. The CDR3, cysteine through phenylalanine, is 17 amino acids long. CDR3 DNA only is kept here, 51 bases in frame from base 1. The germline V gene sets CDR1 to MDHEN and CDR2 to SYDVKM. Notes on this clone: What antigen it recognizes has not been identified. One base away there is no much larger clone; base qualities are not given.

This TCR was sampled from a female donor with multiple sclerosis, enrolled in a pregnancy study. Material: peripheral blood, obtained after pregnancy. Recombination linked TRBV28 to TRBJ2-3, with TRBD2 matching 10 junction bases. The CDR3 loop reads CASSFNPQRGGVDTQYF. The DNA is as follows: TGTGCCAGCAGTTTTAATCCCCAGCGGGGGGGAGTAGATACGCAGTATTTT.